The 32 T cell receptor beta chains reported below all come from one sample, sequenced in a study of T cell repertoires in cytomegalovirus infection. Each CDR3 protein gets one entry after TCRdb re-called the reads with MiXCR. The sample lists about 920,000 distinct CDR3 sequences; 30% to 40% were seen once. Antigens of these TCRs are unknown. The input for sequencing was cultured CD8+ T cells from PBMCs, taken from culture after CMV antigen stimulation. The receptors come from a human donor in good health (CMV status not recorded). Some clones in this sample may be carry-over from other donors' samples.

In this sample, this clonotype turned up a few times. The rearrangement joins TRBV7-9 to TRBJ1-2; 11 bases are shared with TRBD1. CDR1 and CDR2 from the germline V gene are SEHNR and FQNEAQ (reference sequence). The CDR3 is 16 residues long. J gave up 8 bases and V 5 bases, and 13 bases lay outside the gene matches. In DNA form, the CDR3 reads TGTGCCAGCAGCCCGGACAGGGGGCAACAGAGTTGGGGCTACACCTTC. This encodes CASSPDRGQQSWGYTF. Full variable domain (remainder filled in from reference TRBV7-9 and TRBJ1-2): DTGVSQNPRHKITKRGQNVTFRCDPISEHNRLYWYRQTLGQGPEFLTYFQNEAQLEKSRLLSDRFSAERPKGSFSTLEIQRTEQGDSAMYLCASSPDRGQQSWGYTFGSGTRLTVV.

The chain is built from TRBV10-3 and TRBJ1-4, with 8 nucleotides matching TRBD1. The V gene end was trimmed by 6 bases and the J gene end by 6 bases; junction bases not matched to a gene: 6. The CDR3 extends over 14 amino acids. Germline V gene lookup returns CDR1 ENHRY and CDR2 SYGVKD. CDR3 bases: TGTGCCATCAGGGACAGGGTGGACGATGAAAAACTGTTTTTT. Translated, it gives CAIRDRVDDEKLFF.

This clonotype was detected only a few times. V usage is TRBV25-1 and J usage is TRBJ1-1; a weak D match, TRBD1 (6 bases). Deletions cut 8 bases from V and 3 bases from J, with 13 bases between. The CDR3 loop spans 13 amino acids. CDR1 MGHDK and CDR2 SYGVNS come from the germline V gene. The CDR3 sequence: CASSRGGYTEAFF. In DNA, the CDR3 is TGTGCCAGCTCTAGAGGGGGGTACACTGAAGCTTTCTTT.

This clonotype occurred a few times. The junction does not match germline at one end; this may be a read error. The rearrangement joins TRBV6-6 to TRBJ2-1; possible D gene TRBD2, 6 bases. The germline CDR1 and CDR2 sequences are MNHNY and SVGAGI (reference sequence). This CDR3 region has 9 residues. CDR3: CATGGETVF. The CDR3 DNA follows: TGTGCCACAGGCGGGGAAACAGTCTTC.

This clonotype was detected many times. The rearrangement uses TRBV7-6 and TRBJ1-1; a possible D gene is TRBD1 (5 bases). The germline gives CDR1 SGHVS, CDR2 FNYEAQ. The ends were cut back, 5 bases at V and 5 bases at J, with 15 bases in the middle. The CDR3 is 14 residues long. CDR3 sequence reads: CASSPRDRRTEAFF. The CDR3 bases are TGTGCCAGCAGCCCCCGGGACCGGAGGACTGAAGCTTTCTTT.

Only a few counts were recorded for this clonotype. The chain combines TRBV19 with TRBJ1-1; D unclear. The germline CDR1 and CDR2 sequences are LNHDA and SQIVND (reference sequence). The CDR3 runs to 14 residues. Trimming took 3 bases from V and 3 from J, leaving 11 bases between them. CDR3 sequence (DNA): TGTGCCAGTAGTATCCTATTTGGGGACACTGAAGCTTTCTTT. It codes for CASSILFGDTEAFF.

This clonotype occurred many times. This rearrangement joins TRBV6-1 to TRBJ2-1; a possible D gene is TRBD1 (6 bases). There are 19 residues in the CDR3. V was pared by 0 bases and J by 8 bases, with 26 bases between. Germline loops: CDR1 MNHNS, CDR2 SASEGT. As DNA, the CDR3 is TGTGCCAGCAGTGAAGCCGGGCAGGGGATCTTGATATGGGTCGATGAGCAGTTCTTC. It is translated as CASSEAGQGILIWVDEQFF.

This chain uses TRBV7-8 with TRBJ1-1, with D possibly being TRBD1 (5 bases). Germline lookup yields CDR1 SGHVS and CDR2 FQNEAQ. Between the trimmed V and J ends, which lost 5 bases and 4 bases, there was a span of 14 bases. The CDR3 loop spans 14 amino acids. The CDR3 DNA reads as TGTGCCAGCAGCATCGGAACCCAGGGCACTGAAGCTTTCTTT. It codes for CASSIGTQGTEAFF.

V is TRBV7-2 and J is TRBJ1-1; 8 positions match TRBD1. Germline V gene data show CDR1 as SGHTA and CDR2 as FQGNSA. Germline trimming cut 5 bases from V and 3 bases from J; bases unmatched to any gene: 5. CDR3 size: 14 residues. CDR3 bases: TGTGCCAGCAGCCGGGACAGGTTAGACACTGAAGCTTTCTTT. Translating it yields CASSRDRLDTEAFF.

The sample holds one count of this clonotype. The V and J genes are TRBV5-1 and TRBJ2-1; 7 bases are a match to TRBD1. This CDR3 is built from 14 residues. From germline, CDR1 is SGHRS and CDR2 YFSETQ. The ends lost 4 bases at V and 6 bases at J; junction bases unmatched: 7. The CDR3 loop reads CASSTRDSTNEQFF. In DNA, the CDR3 is TGCGCCAGCAGCACCCGGGACAGTACCAATGAGCAGTTCTTC.

This clonotype appeared many times. The chain combines TRBV7-9 with TRBJ2-5; no firm D call. V was trimmed by 2 bases and J by 5 bases, leaving 9 bases between them. The germline gives CDR1 SEHNR, CDR2 FQNEAQ (reference sequence). The CDR3 extends over 13 amino acids. CDR3 coding DNA: TGTGCCAGCAGCTTAAGGGTGAGCGAGACCCAGTACTTC. Translated, it gives CASSLRVSETQYF.

This clonotype has a handful of counts. J is TRBJ1-6 and V is TRBV6-5; D uncertain. Germline CDR1 reads MNHEY; CDR2 reads SVGAGI. The germline V and J ends were trimmed by 5 bases and 10 bases, with 18 bases remaining between them. The CDR3 is made up of 15 amino acids. CDR3 nucleotide sequence: TGTGCCAGCAGTCACCCCCCCCTCCTTAAGTCACCCCTCCACTTT. Amino acids: CASSHPPLLKSPLHF.

This sequence joins TRBV12-3 or TRBV12-4 and TRBJ1-1; D uncertain. V was cut by 3 bases and J by 4 bases, with 12 bases left in between. The CDR3 is 14 amino acids. The CDR3 is CASSFDRRGTEAFF. The DNA for the CDR3 is TGTGCCAGCAGTTTTGATCGACGGGGCACTGAAGCTTTCTTT.

The chain combines TRBV20-1 with TRBJ2-1, with D perhaps matching TRBD1 or TRBD2 (7 bases each). Germline assignment: CDR1 DFQATT and CDR2 SNEGSKA (reference sequence). The CDR3 has 17 residues. V lost 0 bases and J lost 0, with 15 bases in between. The CDR3 DNA reads TGCAGTGCTAGAGATCAGGGGGGGCCTAACTCCTACAATGAGCAGTTCTTC. This translates into CSARDQGGPNSYNEQFF.

This clonotype came up a few times. The rearrangement links TRBV28 to TRBJ1-1, with D tentatively TRBD1 (6 bases). This CDR3 has 17 residues. Trimming took 3 bases from V and 2 from J, leaving 19 bases between them. CDR1 is MDHEN, CDR2 SYDVKM, per germline. CDR3 nucleotides: TGTGCCAGCAGTTTCCTCCCCGGCCGACAGGCCAACACTGAAGCTTTCTTT. Protein product: CASSFLPGRQANTEAFF. Full variable domain (missing parts from reference TRBV28 and TRBJ1-1): DVKVTQSSRYLVKRTGEKVFLECVQDMDHENMFWYRQDPGLGLRLIYFSYDVKMKEKGDIPEGYSVSREKKERFSLILESASTNQTSMYLCASSFLPGRQANTEAFFGQGTRLTVV.

The V gene is TRBV27, the J gene TRBJ2-1, with TRBD2 matching 10 bases. CDR1 and CDR2 from the germline V gene are MNHEY and SMNVEV (reference sequence). This CDR3 comprises 16 residues. The V and J ends lost 10 bases and 5 bases, in that order; junction bases with no gene match: 14. DNA of the CDR3: TGTGCCACCAAAGGTCCATTAGCGGGGGGAAACAATGAGCAGTTCTTC. It yields the protein CATKGPLAGGNNEQFF.

At least ten counts were recorded for this clonotype. The chain couples TRBV12-3 or TRBV12-4 to TRBJ1-2; D might be TRBD1 (6 bases). Trimming stripped 5 bases from V and 4 bases from J, with 11 bases between. The CDR3 runs 13 residues. CDR3 sequence (DNA): TGTGCCAGCAGTCCGGACAGCGTCTATGGCTACACCTTC. This gives the protein CASSPDSVYGYTF.

J is TRBJ2-7 and V is TRBV20-1, with a weak D call TRBD2 (6 bases). The CDR3 extends over 16 amino acids. Trimming took off 3 bases at V and 0 bases at J, with 18 bases between the two ends. Germline V gives CDR1 DFQATT, CDR2 SNEGSKA (reference sequence). CDR3 loop: CSARAGPPQSSYEQYV. The CDR3 region has the DNA TGCAGTGCTAGGGCGGGGCCCCCTCAGAGCTCCTACGAGCAGTACGTC.

The gene calls are TRBV6-1 and TRBJ2-3; D remains unclear. Trimming removed 2 bases from V and 4 bases from J, with 13 bases in between. Germline-derived CDR1 and CDR2 are MNHNS and SASEGT. CDR3 length: 15 residues. This CDR3 is CASSEPPMASDTQYF. The CDR3 DNA reads as TGTGCCAGCAGTGAACCCCCGATGGCCTCAGATACGCAGTATTTT.

V and J are TRBV6-6 and TRBJ2-7; 8 bases align to TRBD2. The CDR3 extends over 14 amino acids. Germline V gene data show CDR1 as MNHNY and CDR2 as SVGAGI (reference sequence). Germline trimming cut 6 bases from V and 3 bases from J; bases unmatched to any gene: 7. The CDR3 nucleotides are TGTGCCAGCAGCCATGCGGGGGGTGACTACGAGCAGTACTTC. The encoded protein is CASSHAGGDYEQYF.

The gene calls are TRBV6-1 and TRBJ2-1; the match to TRBD2 covers 11 bases. There are 18 residues in the CDR3. The V gene's germline CDR1 is MNHNS and CDR2 SASEGT. V lost 2 bases to trimming and J lost 0 bases; unmatched junction nucleotides: 6. The CDR3 loop is CASSEIAGGPSSYNEQFF. In nucleotides, the CDR3 is TGTGCCAGCAGTGAAATAGCGGGGGGGCCGAGCTCCTACAATGAGCAGTTCTTC.

Only a few counts were recorded for this clonotype. The rearrangement uses TRBV12-3 or TRBV12-4 and TRBJ1-1, with D unclear. The CDR3 is 11 amino acids. Trimming shortened V by 3 bases and J by 7 bases, and 6 bases separated the two germline ends. In DNA form, the CDR3 reads TGTGCCAGCAGTTTTGACCGTGAAGCTTTCTTT. This sequence encodes CASSFDREAFF.

This sequence joins TRBV27 and TRBJ2-1; tentative D call: TRBD2 (7 bases). Per the germline V gene, CDR1 is MNHEY and CDR2 is SMNVEV (reference sequence). Trimming took 8 bases from V and 10 from J, leaving 21 bases between them. CDR3 size: 14 residues. The CDR3 loop is CASGIGGAIREQFF. The CDR3 bases are TGTGCCAGCGGAATAGGGGGGGCCATAAGGGAGCAGTTCTTC.

The rearrangement joins TRBV5-4 to TRBJ2-1; TRBD1 might be the D (6 bases). Germline V gene data show CDR1 as SGHNT and CDR2 as YYREEE (reference sequence). The V end lost 2 bases, the J end lost 3 bases, and 12 bases lay between the germline ends. The CDR3 covers 15 residues. CDR3 sequence (DNA): TGTGCCAGCAGCTTCGAGGACAGTGTCTACAATGAGCAGTTCTTC. Its translation is CASSFEDSVYNEQFF.

This clonotype has a handful of counts. The V gene is TRBV14, the J gene TRBJ1-3; D gene unclear. In germline, CDR1 is SGHDN, CDR2 FVKESK. Trimming removed 1 base from V and 0 bases from J, with 10 bases in between. CDR3 size: 16 residues. The CDR3 reads CASSQVGRNSGNTIYF. The CDR3 DNA follows: TGTGCCAGCAGCCAAGTTGGACGGAACTCTGGAAACACCATATATTTT.

This clonotype was seen a handful of times. CDR3 sequence reads: CASSLVGGTRINQPQHF. Written as DNA, the CDR3 is TGTGCCAGCAGCTTAGTGGGGGGGACGCGAATCAATCAGCCCCAGCATTTT. The chain has TRBV7-8 and TRBJ1-5, with D possibly matching TRBD1 (5 bases). Germline V gene data show CDR1 as SGHVS and CDR2 as FQNEAQ. Trimming took off 1 base at V and 3 bases at J, with 16 bases between the two ends. This CDR3 comprises 17 residues.

This clonotype came up many times. The gene calls are TRBV7-9 and TRBJ1-1; D not resolved. The CDR3 runs to 15 residues. Germline V gives CDR1 SEHNR, CDR2 FQNEAQ (reference sequence). V was shortened by 1 base and J by 0 bases, with 9 bases between the two germline ends. In DNA, the CDR3 is TGTGCCAGCAGCTTAGGGTCGGCAGTGAACACTGAAGCTTTCTTT. Amino acids: CASSLGSAVNTEAFF. Using reference TRBV7-9 and TRBJ1-1 for the parts outside the CDR3, the full variable domain is DTGVSQNPRHKITKRGQNVTFRCDPISEHNRLYWYRQTLGQGPEFLTYFQNEAQLEKSRLLSDRFSAERPKGSFSTLEIQRTEQGDSAMYLCASSLGSAVNTEAFFGQGTRLTVV.

At least ten counts were recorded for this clonotype. CDR3 nucleotides: TGTGCCAGCAGTTTGGCCGGGACTGTGGGTTCCTACGAGCAGTACTTC. Protein sequence: CASSLAGTVGSYEQYF. The rearrangement joins TRBV12-3 or TRBV12-4 to TRBJ2-7; weak D call: TRBD2 (6 bases). The length of the CDR3 is 16 residues. Trimming took 3 bases from V and 1 from J, leaving 16 bases between them.

The chain has TRBV19 and TRBJ2-1; 9 nucleotides agree with TRBD2. Germline loops: CDR1 LNHDA, CDR2 SQIVND (reference sequence). Trimming cost V 3 bases and J 4 bases; bases outside gene matches: 4. The CDR3 spans 15 residues. The CDR3 is CASSILAGHYNEQFF. CDR3 nucleotides: TGTGCCAGTAGTATCCTAGCGGGGCATTACAATGAGCAGTTCTTC.

This clonotype was seen just once. A clone one base away is much larger, so this may be a read error. The chain carries TRBV7-9 and TRBJ1-5; D possibly corresponds to TRBD1 (5 bases). This CDR3 comprises 18 residues. Germline V gives CDR1 SEHNR, CDR2 FQNEAQ (reference sequence). The CDR3 bases are TGTGCCAGCAGCCACCGTACTACACCTGGGGCTAGCAATCAGCCCCAGGATTTT. Protein sequence: CASSHRTTPGASNQPQDF. Drawing the rest from reference TRBV7-9 and TRBJ1-5, the complete variable domain is DTGVSQNPRHKITKRGQNVTFRCDPISEHNRLYWYRQTLGQGPEFLTYFQNEAQLEKSRLLSDRFSAERPKGSFSTLEIQRTEQGDSAMYLCASSHRTTPGASNQPQDFGDGTRLSIL.

This clonotype was counted many times. The chain combines TRBV7-9 with TRBJ2-5; 7 nucleotides align to TRBD2. V was clipped by 1 base and J by 2 bases; unmatched bases: 1. This CDR3 has 14 amino acids. CDR1 is SEHNR and CDR2 is FQNEAQ in the germline V gene (reference sequence). CDR3 amino acids: CASSLGGLQETQYF. The CDR3 DNA follows: TGTGCCAGCAGCTTAGGGGGACTACAAGAGACCCAGTACTTC.

With regard to this clonotype: With a much larger clone just one base away, this may be a read error. V gene TRBV7-6 combines with J gene TRBJ1-2; D not resolved. In germline, CDR1 is SGHVS, CDR2 FNYEAQ. Deletions cut 5 bases from V and 4 bases from J, with 11 bases between. CDR3 length: 13 amino acids. The CDR3 spells CASSPEAGYGYTF. In DNA, the CDR3 is TGTGCCAGCAGCCCCGAAGCAGGCTATGGCTACACCTTC.